This is a list of T cell receptor beta chains from one sample in a study of shared clonotypes between healthy human individuals. TCRdb keeps only in-frame clones here, not all; method: immunoSEQ multiplex PCR. The sample carries about a million clones, approximately 80% recorded once. The sample comprised memory CD4+ T cells from PBMCs. These receptors originate from a man aged 18 to 29 in good health. Some clones in this sample may be carry-over from other donors' samples. CDR3s leave out the opening cysteine and the closing phenylalanine or tryptophan.

V	J	CDR3
TRBV28	TRBJ2-7	ASDTSRVGTGEQY
TRBV7-9	TRBJ1-4	ASSSRRAGVREKLF
TRBV6-4	TRBJ2-1	ASSDSGLAGNEQF
TRBV29-1	NA	SVARLAGNYEQY
TRBV4-3	TRBJ2-2	ASSQEGQSTGELF
TRBV5-1	TRBJ2-7	ASSPLGYVGGNYEQY
TRBV7-8	TRBJ2-7	ASSSLAVGTEQY
TRBV2	TRBJ2-1	ASRTGDEQF
TRBV27	TRBJ2-1	ASKTSGTSGYNEQF
TRBV21-1	TRBJ1-4	ASSEDRESEKLF
TRBV7-6	TRBJ1-4	ASSLGYRRTNEKLF
TRBV2	TRBJ2-7	ASSANRGTYEQY
TRBV5-1	TRBJ1-1	ASRGSSDTEAF
TRBV19	TRBJ2-6	ASSRDEAGANVLT
TRBV14	TRBJ1-3	ASMRTRSSGNTIY
TRBV7-2	TRBJ2-7	ASSPYRGTYEQY
TRBV16	TRBJ1-3	ASSQSRGSGNTIY
TRBV5-1	TRBJ2-7	ASGYRGNAYEQY
TRBV2	TRBJ1-5	ASSLRDGRNQPQH
TRBV5-1	TRBJ2-2	ASSKNQDTGELF
TRBV30	TRBJ2-3	AWSSGQATDTQY
TRBV5-6	TRBJ2-1	ASSLGLAGRGAEQF
TRBV18	TRBJ2-1	ASSPGSGGYNEQF
TRBV7-9	TRBJ1-1	ASSLWPNTEAF
TRBV11-2	TRBJ2-1	ASSLGGSSYNEQF
TRBV4-1	TRBJ1-2	ASSQGPGSFAYGYT
TRBV25-1	TRBJ1-4	ASSEGGFDEKLF
TRBV15	TRBJ2-3	ATSRVRQLAGPGIPDTQY
TRBV10-3	TRBJ2-7	AIMGQEKYEQY
TRBV14	TRBJ1-1	ASSLSGSALGTEAF
TRBV7-9	TRBJ1-1	ASSQDRVGIEAF
TRBV28	TRBJ2-7	ASSGTGGIYEQY
TRBV5-1	TRBJ2-5	ASSPGTSQETQY
TRBV6-5	TRBJ2-5	ASTVTSGSRETQY
TRBV6-6	TRBJ1-1	ASSYSRGTEAF
TRBV5-4	TRBJ2-7	ASSASGTEPGEQY
TRBV7-2	TRBJ1-3	ASSLSDPGFAGNTIY
TRBV18	TRBJ2-2	ASLQGNTGELF
TRBV5-1	TRBJ2-1	ASSLASDSPLIKF
TRBV20-1	TRBJ2-2	SVEGTGELF
TRBV5-1	TRBJ2-7	ASRAGGWDEQY
TRBV7-8	TRBJ2-7	ASSGVGGHLLEQY
TRBV2	TRBJ1-1	ASMVQGGTEAF
TRBV2	TRBJ1-2	ASRGRTVYGYT
TRBV5-1	TRBJ2-1	ASSSTSYNEQF
TRBV19	TRBJ2-2	ASRTGLVNTGELF
TRBV7-3	TRBJ2-2	ASSLIPGEAGELF
TRBV18	TRBJ1-2	ASSPRVQGFDGYT
TRBV7-6	TRBJ1-1	ASSASPGQKAF
TRBV29-1	TRBJ1-2	SVSFGTYGYT
TRBV4-2	TRBJ2-7	ASSQEGGSSSYEQY
TRBV5-6	TRBJ2-3	ASSFWSAVDTQY
TRBV2	TRBJ2-4	ASSGYRQELNIQY
TRBV9	TRBJ2-3	ASSLAPSTDTQY